This T cell receptor beta chain was identified during a study of blood T cell repertoires in COVID-19. Repertoires were generated with immunoSEQ multiplex PCR, while TCRdb's copy carries only in-frame clones and drops some. The sample carries under 200,000 clones, about 80% recorded once. Trimming removed 3 bases from V and 6 bases from J; junction bases left unmatched: 3. The CDR3 is 13 residues long. From germline, CDR1 is SGDLS and CDR2 YYNGEE. The clonotype comes from a human donor with acute or convalescent COVID-19. The donor label of this sample is uncertain. This chain links TRBV9 with TRBJ2-3; 8 positions agree with TRBD2. The sample was peripheral blood. The CDR3 here is CASSATGGDTQYF. CDR3 sequence (DNA): TGTGCCAGCAGCGCCACGGGGGGGGATACGCAGTATTTT.